These T cell receptor beta chains were read from a single sample in a study of T-cell memory formation after mild COVID-19. TCRdb reprocessed the 5' RACE reads with MiXCR, giving one entry per CDR3 protein. The sample has hundreds of thousands of distinct CDR3 sequences; 20% to 30% are singletons. Sequenced: PBMCs or a T cell subset sorted from them (not recorded which). The receptors were sampled from an adult woman who had mild COVID-19 (a few samples of this study predate the infection). Cell type and time point are not known. CDR3s include the opening cysteine and the closing phenylalanine or tryptophan. D genes are given only for firm matches. The size entry is marked missing in some rows and otherwise reads once, few, many or a size class.

NA TRBJ2-1 TRBV6-2/TRBV6-3 NA TGTGCCAGCGGGGGGACGTACTACAATGAGCAGTTCTTC CASGGTYYNEQFF
NA TRBJ2-6 TRBV7-9 NA TGTGCCAGCAGCGTCGGACAGTACCCCTCTGGGGCCAACGTCCTGACTTTC CASSVGQYPSGANVLTF
NA TRBJ2-3 TRBV14 TRBD2 TGTGCCAGCAGCCAAGAGGACCTAGGACTAGCGGGACTCACAGATACGCAGTATTTT CASSQEDLGLAGLTDTQYF
NA TRBJ1-2 TRBV6-1 TRBD1 TGTGCCAGCAGGGAACAGGGGCGGCAGGCTGGCTACACCTTC CASREQGRQAGYTF
few TRBJ2-2 TRBV20-1 TRBD2 TGCAGTGCTAGACGGCGGGGGGTGGACACCGGGGAGCTGTTTTTT CSARRRGVDTGELFF
few TRBJ2-1 TRBV11-2 NA TGTGCCAGCAGCCCTTCTAGCAGCTACTACAATGAGCAGTTCTTC CASSPSSSYYNEQFF
NA TRBJ2-7 TRBV7-9 NA TGTGCCAGCAGCTCCCCCCGGCGATTCCACCTCTCTGCCCACGAGCAGTACTTC CASSSPRRFHLSAHEQYF
few TRBJ2-7 TRBV25-1 TRBD1 TGTGCCAGCACTGGGACAGGGAACGAGCAGTACTTC CASTGTGNEQYF
NA TRBJ2-1 TRBV15 NA TGTGCCACCAGCAGCGAATACGACTCCAGCTCCTACAATGAGCAGTTCTTC CATSSEYDSSSYNEQFF
many TRBJ2-1 TRBV20-1 NA TGCAGTGCCCAAACCCCGAGCGGGTCAACCTACAATGAGCAGTTCTTC CSAQTPSGSTYNEQFF
few TRBJ2-7 TRBV6-1 TRBD1 TGTGCCAGCCTCCGGGACAGGCCCTCCGAGCAGTACTTC CASLRDRPSEQYF
NA TRBJ2-5 TRBV7-9 NA TGTGCCAGCAGCGGGGGGGCTACCCAAGAGACCCAGTACTTC CASSGGATQETQYF
few TRBJ2-1 TRBV5-5 NA TGTGCCAGCAGCTTGAATCAGGGTGACTACAATGAGCAGTTCTTC CASSLNQGDYNEQFF
few TRBJ1-1 TRBV7-9 NA TGTGCCAGCAGCTTAGCACTGGGGATCGCCACTGAAGCTTTCTTT CASSLALGIATEAFF
few TRBJ2-1 TRBV4-3 NA TGCGCCAGCAGCCCTACCGGGACACGCAATGAGCAGTTCTTC CASSPTGTRNEQFF
NA TRBJ2-2 TRBV5-1 TRBD1 TGCGCCAGCAGCTTGGACAGGGGGCGCCTGAACACCGGGGAGCTGTTTTTT CASSLDRGRLNTGELFF
NA TRBJ2-2 TRBV29-1 NA TGCAGCGTCCGAAAAGGGGGAAGGGAACCCGGGGAGCTGTTTTTT CSVRKGGREPGELFF
NA TRBJ2-3 TRBV9 TRBD2 TGTGCCAGCAGTCTACGATTGACTAGCGATATCAAAGATACGCAGTATTTT CASSLRLTSDIKDTQYF
NA TRBJ1-2 TRBV7-9 TRBD1 TGTGCCAGCAGCTCAGGGACAGATATGGACTTTGGCTACACCTTC CASSSGTDMDFGYTF
NA TRBJ1-5 TRBV9 NA TGTGCCAGCAGCGTAGAGGGGCATCAGCCCCAGCATTTT CASSVEGHQPQHF
NA TRBJ2-3 TRBV4-1 NA TGCGCCAGCAGCCAAGGGGGGCAAGGCGCTAGCACAGATACGCAGTATTTT CASSQGGQGASTDTQYF
once TRBJ2-7 TRBV20-1 TRBD2 TGCAGTGCTAGAAACAGTCCGGGACTAGCGGGGAACGAGCAGTACTTC CSARNSPGLAGNEQYF
NA TRBJ2-7 TRBV9 TRBD1 TGTGCCAGCAGCCCGCCCGACAGGGAGAACTACGAGCAGTACTTC CASSPPDRENYEQYF
NA TRBJ2-5 TRBV3-1 TRBD2 TGTGCCAGCAGCCAAGACAGTCCGGGGGGACAAGAGACCCAGTACTTC CASSQDSPGGQETQYF
NA TRBJ1-1 TRBV5-4 NA TGTGCCAGCCTAGCATCCGGGGCGAACACTGAAGCTTTCTTT CASLASGANTEAFF
few TRBJ2-3 TRBV29-1 TRBD2 TGCAGCGTTTCCCGGACTAGCGGGCTAATCCTCACAGATACGCAGTATTTT CSVSRTSGLILTDTQYF
NA TRBJ2-7 TRBV3-1 TRBD1 TGTGCCAGCAGCCCGGGACAGCCCTACGAGCAGTACTTC CASSPGQPYEQYF
few TRBJ2-5 TRBV5-1 NA TGCGCCAGCAGCTTCCCGGGGGGCAACCAAGAGACCCAGTACTTC CASSFPGGNQETQYF
few TRBJ2-3 TRBV7-2 NA TGTGCCAGCAAACCCTTCCGGGGGGCTAGCACAGATACGCAGTATTTT CASKPFRGASTDTQYF
NA TRBJ2-7 TRBV29-1 NA TGCAGCGTAAGGAGCGCCCGTCGGATCTACGAGCAGTACTTC CSVRSARRIYEQYF
NA TRBJ2-5 TRBV29-1 TRBD1 TGCAGCGTTGAACGGACAGGGTCGGGTGAGACCCAGTACTTC CSVERTGSGETQYF
few TRBJ2-1 TRBV4-3 NA TGCGCCAGCAGCCCCCAGATGCCCTACAATGAGCAGTTCTTC CASSPQMPYNEQFF
NA TRBJ2-7 TRBV3-1 TRBD2 TGTGCCAGCAGCCGTTACCGGGGGGCCTACGAGCAGTACTTC CASSRYRGAYEQYF
few TRBJ1-1 TRBV6-1 TRBD1 TGTGCCAGCAAGGGACAGGGGTCGACTGAAGCTTTCTTT CASKGQGSTEAFF
NA TRBJ1-2 TRBV7-9 NA TGTGCCAGCAGCTTAGACCCGGGGGGCGGCTACACCTTC CASSLDPGGGYTF
NA TRBJ1-1 TRBV6-4 NA TGTGCCAGCAGAGTTGACAGGACGGCCACTGAAGCTTTCTTT CASRVDRTATEAFF